What follows are 21 T cell receptor beta chains derived from one specimen sequenced in a study of T cell changes during pregnancy in multiple sclerosis. Sequencing was performed with immunoSEQ multiplex PCR; in TCRdb, only in-frame clones are kept and a portion is missing. Of roughly 110,000 clones detected, under 95% appear once; the ten largest clones hold 0.78%. This specimen consisted of peripheral blood, obtained in the third trimester of pregnancy. These receptor sequences come from a female donor in good health, enrolled as a control in a pregnancy study.

This sequence joins TRBV19 and TRBJ1-5, with TRBD1 identical over 9 bases. Germline CDR1 is LNHDA and CDR2 is SQIVND (reference sequence). Germline trimming cut 2 bases from V and 6 bases from J; bases unmatched to any gene: 5. The CDR3 covers 15 residues. DNA of the CDR3: TGTGCCAGTAGTATATTGGACAGGGGAGGTCAGCCCCAGCATTTT. Translation gives CASSILDRGGQPQHF. Full variable domain (outside the CDR3, taken from reference TRBV19 and TRBJ1-5): DGGITQSPKYLFRKEGQNVTLSCEQNLNHDAMYWYRQDPGQGLRLIYYSQIVNDFQKGDIAEGYSVSREKKESFPLTVTSAQKNPTAFYLCASSILDRGGQPQHFGDGTRLSIL.

This chain connects TRBV2 to TRBJ2-7; 7 nucleotides agree with TRBD1. Looked up from germline, CDR1 is SNHLY and CDR2 is FYNNEI. The CDR3 is made up of 15 amino acids. With V trimmed by 3 bases and J by 5 bases, 10 bases remained unmatched. In DNA, the CDR3 is TGTGCCAGCAGTGATGCGGACAGGAGTTTAAACGAGCAGTACTTC. This encodes CASSDADRSLNEQYF.

V usage is TRBV7-2 and J usage is TRBJ2-6, with 8 bases fitting TRBD2. This CDR3 is built from 16 residues. Germline-derived CDR1 and CDR2 are SGHTA and FQGNSA. V gave up 1 base and J gave up 2 bases; unmatched junction bases: 1. The CDR3 here is CASSLGAGAGANVLTF. The DNA for the CDR3 is TGTGCCAGCAGCTTAGGAGCGGGGGCTGGGGCCAACGTCCTGACTTTC. The whole variable domain, filled in from reference TRBV7-2 and TRBJ2-6, reads GAGVSQSPSNKVTEKGKDVELRCDPISGHTALYWYRQSLGQGLEFLIYFQGNSAPDKSGLPSDRFSAERTGGSVSTLTIQRTQQEDSAVYLCASSLGAGAGANVLTFGAGSRLTVL.

On this clone itself: At one boundary the junction diverges from the germline segment, which might be a read error. This rearrangement joins TRBV30 to TRBJ1-2; D possibly corresponds to TRBD1 (5 bases). CDR1 and CDR2 from the germline V gene are GTSNPN and SVGIG (reference sequence). The CDR3 runs to 10 residues. The CDR3 here is CAWGGIEQLF. The DNA for the CDR3 is TGTGCCTGGGGGGGGATAGAACAGCTATTT.

The chain couples TRBV6-1 to TRBJ1-6, with a tentative D call TRBD1 (6 bases). This CDR3 is 13 amino acids long. Germline CDR1 is MNHNS and CDR2 is SASEGT. V lost 10 bases to trimming and J lost 10 bases, with 17 bases between them. The CDR3 loop reads CATLGGGLSPLHF. CDR3 sequence (DNA): TGTGCCACCCTAGGGGGGGGACTCTCACCCCTCCACTTT.

A few counts support this clone. The V gene is TRBV4-3, the J gene TRBJ1-1; TRBD1 is a possible D gene (5 bases). Trimming took off 4 bases at V and 3 bases at J, with 15 bases between the two ends. The CDR3 length is 15 residues. CDR1 and CDR2 (germline): LGHNA, YSLEER. CDR3 nucleotide sequence: TGCGCCAGCAGCCCCCAGGGCGGGGGGTACACTGAAGCTTTCTTT. Translated, it gives CASSPQGGGYTEAFF.

This rearrangement joins TRBV9 to TRBJ1-3; D uncertain. The length of the CDR3 is 17 residues. Trimming pared 0 bases from V and 0 bases from J, leaving 13 bases between. Germline V gene sequence: CDR1 SGDLS, CDR2 YYNGEE. CDR3: CASSVGGGGFSGNTIYF. The CDR3, as DNA: TGTGCCAGCAGCGTAGGAGGAGGAGGATTCTCTGGAAACACCATATATTTT.

V gene TRBV10-2 combines with J gene TRBJ2-5; unclear D gene. This CDR3 is 14 amino acids long. V was clipped by 4 bases and J by 1 base, with 10 bases between them. Per the germline V gene, CDR1 is WSHSY and CDR2 is SAAADI. CDR3 sequence reads: CASSAWARQETQYF. The CDR3 DNA is TGCGCCAGCAGTGCTTGGGCGCGCCAAGAGACCCAGTACTTC.

The CDR3 loop is CASSPTLLPAEAFF. The CDR3 DNA is TGTGCCAGCTCACCAACCCTACTGCCGGCTGAAGCTTTCTTT. The rearrangement links TRBV18 to TRBJ1-1; D gene unclear. CDR3 length equals 14 residues. The V end was cut by 2 bases, the J end by 6 bases, with 13 bases between. CDR1 and CDR2 from the germline V gene are KGHSH and LQKENI.

CDR3 sequence (DNA): TGTGCCAGCAGTTTATCAGGGGGCGGGTATGGCTACACCTTC. It is translated as CASSLSGGGYGYTF. The chain has TRBV27 and TRBJ1-2; 7 bases agree with TRBD1. Germline lookup yields CDR1 MNHEY and CDR2 SMNVEV (reference sequence). Trimming cost V 0 bases and J 5 bases; bases outside gene matches: 3. The CDR3 sequence is 14 residues long.

The V call is TRBV7-2, the J call TRBJ2-7, with a tentative D call TRBD2 (7 bases). The ends were cut back, 4 bases at V and 4 bases at J, with 17 bases in the middle. CDR1 is SGHTA and CDR2 is FQGNSA in the germline V gene. This CDR3 spans 15 amino acids. The CDR3 here is CASSWGGRRGYEQYF. CDR3 nucleotides: TGTGCCAGCAGCTGGGGGGGCAGGAGGGGATACGAGCAGTACTTC.

The chain recombines TRBV5-1 with TRBJ1-1, with D tentatively TRBD1 (5 bases). V gave up 3 bases and J gave up 0 bases, with 9 bases separating them. The CDR3 contains 14 residues. Germline V gene lookup returns CDR1 SGHRS and CDR2 YFSETQ. The CDR3 DNA reads TGCGCCAGCAGCTGGGGCCAGGTGAACACTGAAGCTTTCTTT. This gives the protein CASSWGQVNTEAFF.

The chain uses TRBV5-1 and TRBJ2-5, with TRBD2 matching 7 bases. J lost 2 bases, V lost 4 bases, and 5 bases had no gene match. This CDR3 spans 14 amino acids. CDR1 is SGHRS, CDR2 YFSETQ, per germline. The CDR3: CASSPGGMQETQYF. In DNA, the CDR3 is TGCGCCAGCAGCCCCGGGGGGATGCAAGAGACCCAGTACTTC.

This sequence joins TRBV2 and TRBJ2-2; D might be TRBD2 (6 bases). The CDR3 contains 11 residues. Trimming left V 7 bases short and J 9 bases short, with 9 bases between. Germline V gene lookup returns CDR1 SNHLY and CDR2 FYNNEI. CDR3 nucleotide sequence: TGTGCCAGCATGAGGGACTGGGAGCTGTTTTTT. This encodes CASMRDWELFF.

The chain links TRBV11-2 to TRBJ1-3; D is possibly TRBD1 (6 bases). The CDR3 loop spans 15 amino acids. The germline V gene has CDR1 SGHAT and CDR2 FQNNGV. V was cut by 7 bases and J by 4 bases, with 17 bases left in between. CDR3 residues: CASTTVTGSGNTIYF. The CDR3 DNA sequence: TGTGCCAGCACGACCGTAACAGGGTCCGGAAACACCATATATTTT.

The chain carries TRBV5-4 and TRBJ2-1, with D possibly matching TRBD1 (6 bases). Germline CDR1 and CDR2: SGHNT and YYREEE (reference sequence). This CDR3 is 13 amino acids long. Trimming took 1 base from V and 9 from J, leaving 11 bases between them. Here the CDR3 DNA reads TGTGCCAGCAGCTTGAGAGGGGGAGCTGAGCAGTTCTTC. Its protein is CASSLRGGAEQFF.

V is TRBV19 and J is TRBJ2-2, with D perhaps TRBD2 (5 bases). V lost 5 bases to trimming and J lost 3 bases, with 16 bases between them. CDR1 is LNHDA, CDR2 SQIVND, per germline (reference sequence). This CDR3 region has 16 residues. The CDR3 nucleotides read TGTGCCAGTAGTCCTCATGGAGGAAGAGACACCGGGGAGCTGTTTTTT. This gives the protein CASSPHGGRDTGELFF.

The rearrangement uses TRBV2 and TRBJ1-2; D is possibly TRBD1 (5 bases). The length of the CDR3 is 15 residues. CDR1 and CDR2 from the germline V gene are SNHLY and FYNNEI. V lost 6 bases and J 4 bases, leaving 18 bases between the germline ends. CDR3 loop: CASRVSGLLRYGYTF. The CDR3 nucleotides read TGTGCCAGCAGAGTGTCGGGACTGCTTCGCTATGGCTACACCTTC.

V is TRBV27 and J is TRBJ2-1; perhaps TRBD2 as D (5 bases). Germline CDR1 reads MNHEY; CDR2 reads SMNVEV (reference sequence). This CDR3 region has 16 residues. The V end lost 4 bases, the J end lost 0 bases, and 13 bases lay between the germline ends. The DNA of the CDR3 is TGTGCCAGCAGTTACCGGGGAGACCACTCCTACAATGAGCAGTTCTTC. Protein product: CASSYRGDHSYNEQFF.

The J gene is TRBJ1-1, the V gene TRBV5-1; D might be TRBD1 (5 bases). The V end was cut by 4 bases, the J end by 2 bases, with 12 bases between. This CDR3 region has 14 residues. The germline CDR1 and CDR2 sequences are SGHRS and YFSETQ. The CDR3 sequence is CASSPDSGNTEAFF. CDR3 in DNA: TGCGCCAGCAGCCCTGACAGTGGAAACACTGAAGCTTTCTTT.

The genes are TRBV5-4 and TRBJ1-2; the match to TRBD1 covers 9 bases. The J segment lost 1 base and the V segment lost 4 bases, leaving 2 bases of the junction unmatched. CDR1 and CDR2 from the germline V gene are SGHNT and YYREEE (reference sequence). CDR3 length: 14 amino acids. As DNA, the CDR3 is TGTGCCAGCAGCCGGGACAGGGTTAACTATGGCTACACCTTC. Translated: CASSRDRVNYGYTF.